This T cell receptor beta chain was sequenced for a study of control samples from healthy donors and cancer patients (dated by TCRdb to 2020 to 2021). Details on this clone: The antigen it binds to is not known. Within one base of it there is no much larger clone, and no base qualities were kept.

Library method: the immunoSEQ multiplex PCR assay. TCRdb limited this immuneACCESS table to in-frame rearrangements with V and J called. A share of clones is missing; checked studies link under half to unresolved V genes, and the rest is unexplained. This sample holds over 70,000 clones; roughly 89% were observed only once. Roughly 9.7% of the sample is in the top ten clones. CDR1 is given as MNHEY and CDR2 as SVGAGI, both from the germline V gene. The CDR3 holds 13 amino acids from the cysteine to the phenylalanine. The read is trimmed to its CDR3 DNA, 39 bases read in frame from base 1. V is shortened by 6 bases, J by 3 bases, and the region joining them spans 11 bases.

This sequence uses TRBV6-5 and TRBJ1-1, with no D gene named confidently. The source material was PBMCs. The clonotype comes from a woman in her fifties or sixties with colorectal cancer. The CDR3 reads as follows: CASRWAFHTEAFF. The DNA reads as follows: TGTGCCAGCAGGTGGGCTTTCCACACTGAAGCTTTCTTT.